The source of this TCR beta chain is a study of shared clonotypes between healthy human individuals. Generated by immunoSEQ multiplex PCR, the TCRdb table keeps only in-frame clones and is missing some. Found here are hundreds of thousands of clones, roughly 72% of them singletons; the top ten hold more than 1.5%. CDR1 is MNHNY and CDR2 is SVGAGI in the germline V gene (reference sequence). Trimming took 0 bases from V and 2 from J, leaving 14 bases between them. The CDR3 is 16 residues long. This receptor was obtained from a young woman in good health. Sequenced material: memory CD4+ T cells sorted from blood. Subset meaning: CD45RA-negative fraction. The chain employs TRBV6-6 and TRBJ2-7, with D uncertain. CDR3 sequence (DNA): TGTGCCAGCAGTTACTCGTCTAGGGTTGACCCCTACGAGCAGTACTTC. This encodes CASSYSSRVDPYEQYF.